This TCR beta chain came from a study of blood T cells in healthy people across ages. Looked up from germline, CDR1 is MNHNS and CDR2 is SASEGT. Losses at the gene ends were 1 base for V and 8 bases for J; bases not matched to a gene: 7. This CDR3 has 15 amino acids. Study results and caveats: A roughly linear age-dependent decrease characterized TCR beta diversity per million T cells. Naive and antigen-experienced cells could not be conclusively compared, given unsorted PBMCs.

A word on this clonotype: Its antigen remains unidentified.

For the second PCR, which ran for about 6 to 11 cycles, a sample-barcoded 5' primer and a J-beta primer mix were used. TCRdb recomputed calls from the 5' RACE reads with MiXCR, one row per CDR3 protein. The table records some 690,000 distinct CDR3 sequences, about 20% of them present only once. Donors were healthy Caucasian individuals from Russia aged about 6 to 90. The authors extracted at least 6 micrograms of total RNA per sample. The sample consisted of blood. The receptor's source is a man aged 65 to 85 in good health. V gene TRBV6-1 combines with J gene TRBJ2-3; 9 nucleotides line up with TRBD2. Here the CDR3 DNA reads TGTGCCAGCAGTGAAGTAGCGGGAGACGGGGCTACGCAGTATTTT. Translation: CASSEVAGDGATQYF.